The entry below describes one T cell receptor beta chain. Its antigen is still unknown. The sample originates from a study of cytomegalovirus exposure and HLA in healthy donors. Whole-study context: Roughly 85 million unique TCRs from HLA-typed donors made up an early data release.

The study's findings and limits: For cytomegalovirus status, the classifier reportedly gave diagnoses with high specificity and sensitivity.

60 Vbeta and 13 Jbeta primers were used in PCR. Original data processing: The authors later counted approximately 80 million unique TCR beta chains, around 9.9 million of them shared. Profiled with immunoSEQ multiplex PCR; TCRdb holds only in-frame clones, not every one. Clone size and V and J calls were adopted from that table, with D and trimming inferred from the DNA. The sample has about 170,000 clones, roughly 80% seen once. The CDR3 runs to 17 residues. Germline CDR1 LGHNA, CDR2 YSLEER. Trimming took 0 bases from V and 4 from J; bases not matched to a gene: 7. The clonotype originates from a female donor in good health and CMV-seronegative. The sequenced material came from PBMCs. This rearrangement joins TRBV4-3 to TRBJ2-2, with TRBD1 identical over 8 bases. CDR3 region: CASSQEPDRGVTGELFF. The CDR3 DNA reads as TGCGCCAGCAGCCAAGAACCCGACAGGGGTGTCACCGGGGAGCTGTTTTTT.